One and the same sample provided the 14 T cell receptor beta chains below, sequenced in a study of cytomegalovirus exposure and HLA in healthy donors. Sequenced by immunoSEQ multiplex PCR; TCRdb stores in-frame clones only, minus some. The sample holds about 160,000 clones, over 85% seen once. Sample: PBMCs. These receptors originate from a young woman in good health and CMV-seropositive.

The chain carries TRBV20-1 and TRBJ2-7; unclear D gene. The length of the CDR3 is 11 residues. V was pared by 3 bases and J by 3 bases, with 6 bases between. Germline V gives CDR1 DFQATT, CDR2 SNEGSKA (reference sequence). This CDR3 is CSARSIYEQYF. CDR3 DNA: TGCAGTGCTAGGAGTATCTACGAGCAGTACTTC.

This chain connects TRBV7-2 to TRBJ1-1; 9 positions agree with TRBD1. CDR3 length equals 16 residues. V lost 8 bases and J lost 0; bases outside the gene matches: 10. Germline V gene lookup returns CDR1 SGHTA and CDR2 FQGNSA. The CDR3 sequence is CASVTTGGALNTEAFF. CDR3 DNA sequence: TGTGCCAGCGTTACCACAGGGGGCGCCTTGAACACTGAAGCTTTCTTT.

The V and J genes are TRBV15 and TRBJ1-5; D is uncertain. The CDR3 loop spans 14 amino acids. CDR1 and CDR2 (germline): LNHNV, YYDKDF (reference sequence). Between the trimmed V and J ends, which lost 1 base and 6 bases, there was a span of 10 bases. CDR3 sequence (DNA): TGTGCCACCAGCAGAGGGGGAGGGCGTCAGCCCCAGCATTTT. Its protein is CATSRGGGRQPQHF.

The rearrangement uses TRBV6-5 and TRBJ2-3; TRBD2 might be the D (6 bases). The germline V gene has CDR1 MNHEY and CDR2 SVGAGI. The CDR3 extends over 14 amino acids. Trimming left V 7 bases short and J 0 bases short, with 11 bases between. CDR3 DNA: TGTGCCAGCAACCGCGGGGATAGCACAGATACGCAGTATTTT. Its translation is CASNRGDSTDTQYF.

The chain is built from TRBV6-1 and TRBJ1-5, with D possibly TRBD1 on 6 matching bases. CDR3 length equals 16 residues. Germline CDR1 and CDR2: MNHNS and SASEGT. With 4 bases removed from V and 2 bases from J, the gap between germline ends came to 15 bases. The CDR3 protein is CASSVNRVSGNQPQHF. The CDR3 region has the DNA TGTGCCAGCAGTGTAAACAGGGTTTCGGGCAATCAGCCCCAGCATTTT.

The V and J genes are TRBV11-3 and TRBJ2-2; D might be TRBD1 (7 bases). The CDR3 spans 18 residues. The germline gives CDR1 SGHNT, CDR2 YENEEA. Trimming shortened V by 4 bases and J by 2 bases, and 20 bases separated the two germline ends. The CDR3 protein is CASSSRHGGTDNTGELFF. The CDR3, as DNA: TGTGCCAGCAGCTCGAGACACGGCGGGACAGATAACACCGGGGAGCTGTTTTTT.

The V and J genes are TRBV9 and TRBJ2-7, with a tentative D call TRBD2 (5 bases). The CDR3 has 13 residues. Germline V gene data show CDR1 as SGDLS and CDR2 as YYNGEE. V shed 2 bases and J shed 1 base, with 7 bases lying between them. The CDR3 loop is CASSVGDSYEQYF. DNA for the CDR3: TGTGCCAGCAGCGTCGGGGATTCCTACGAGCAGTACTTC.

V is TRBV5-1 and J is TRBJ2-2, with no clear D. Per germline, CDR1 SGHRS and CDR2 YFSETQ. The CDR3 loop spans 16 amino acids. V was shortened by 0 bases and J by 5 bases, with 14 bases between the two germline ends. In DNA, the CDR3 is TGCGCCAGCAGCTTGGGTCGGTCTGAAATGACCGGGGAGCTGTTTTTT. It codes for CASSLGRSEMTGELFF.

The chain has TRBV7-9 and TRBJ2-3; TRBD2 aligns across 7 bases. V was clipped by 1 base and J by 6 bases; unmatched bases: 13. Germline CDR1 is SEHNR and CDR2 is FQNEAQ (reference sequence). The CDR3 extends over 17 amino acids. The CDR3 DNA sequence: TGTGCCAGCAGCTTAGTAGCGCTAGCGGACCCCATGGATACGCAGTATTTT. Translated: CASSLVALADPMDTQYF.

The CDR3 DNA reads TGTGCCAGCGGATGGAGGGAATGGTCCTACGAGCAGTACTTC. This sequence encodes CASGWREWSYEQYF. The V and J genes are TRBV2 and TRBJ2-7, with D perhaps matching TRBD2 (6 bases). This CDR3 contains 14 residues. V shed 8 bases and J shed 1 base, with 15 bases lying between them. Germline values: CDR1 SNHLY, CDR2 FYNNEI.

This clone was observed a handful of times. The chain combines TRBV19 with TRBJ2-1; 7 bases agree with TRBD2. The CDR3 runs 16 residues. Per the germline V gene, CDR1 is LNHDA and CDR2 is SQIVND (reference sequence). V dropped 1 base and J dropped 3; count of bases not matched to a gene: 6. CDR3 bases: TGTGCCAGTAGTATAGGGGAGGGAGGATTCTACAATGAGCAGTTCTTC. Its protein product is CASSIGEGGFYNEQFF.

This chain's CDR3 is CASSIGGQGNTEAFF. Written as DNA, the CDR3 is TGTGCCAGTAGTATCGGGGGACAGGGGAACACTGAAGCTTTCTTT. The J gene is TRBJ1-1, the V gene TRBV19; 9 bases match TRBD1. This CDR3 region has 15 residues. Trimming cost V 3 bases and J 1 base; bases outside gene matches: 3. Looked up from germline, CDR1 is LNHDA and CDR2 is SQIVND (reference sequence).

This chain uses TRBV5-1 with TRBJ2-3; 9 bases are shared with TRBD2. The CDR3 runs 15 residues. Germline V gene lookup returns CDR1 SGHRS and CDR2 YFSETQ. V lost 2 bases to trimming and J lost 1 base; unmatched junction nucleotides: 2. The chain's CDR3 is CASSLRTSGTDTQYF. CDR3 DNA: TGCGCCAGCAGCTTAAGGACTAGCGGCACAGATACGCAGTATTTT.

V and J are TRBV2 and TRBJ2-7; D remains unclear. The V end was cut by 3 bases, the J end by 9 bases, with 15 bases between. From germline, CDR1 is SNHLY and CDR2 FYNNEI. This CDR3 spans 13 amino acids. For the CDR3, the DNA is TGTGCCAGCAGTGACGAGGCACAAAGCGCGCAGTACTTC. Amino acid sequence: CASSDEAQSAQYF.